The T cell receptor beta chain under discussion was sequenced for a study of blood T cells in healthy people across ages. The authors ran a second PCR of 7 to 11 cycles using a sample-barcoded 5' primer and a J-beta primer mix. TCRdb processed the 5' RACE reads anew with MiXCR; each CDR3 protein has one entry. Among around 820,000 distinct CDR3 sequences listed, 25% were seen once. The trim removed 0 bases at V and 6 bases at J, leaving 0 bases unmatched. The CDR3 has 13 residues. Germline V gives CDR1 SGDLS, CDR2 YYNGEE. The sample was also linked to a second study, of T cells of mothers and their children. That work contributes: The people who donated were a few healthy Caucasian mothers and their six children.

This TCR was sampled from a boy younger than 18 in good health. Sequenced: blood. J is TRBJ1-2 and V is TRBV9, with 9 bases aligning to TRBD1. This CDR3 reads CASSVGQGDGYTF. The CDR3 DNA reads TGTGCCAGCAGCGTAGGACAGGGGGATGGCTACACCTTC.